Following are 26 T cell receptor beta chains from one sample sequenced in a study of beta chain features in type 1 diabetes. The isolated RNA, all of it, was reverse transcribed, so expressed TCRB transcripts were what got sequenced. TCRdb's table, derived via immunoSEQ multiplex PCR, lists solely in-frame clones and lacks some. The sample comprises hundreds of thousands of clones, approximately 12% of which are singletons, and more than 0.015% rests with the top ten. The sequenced material came from naive CD4+ T cells from blood. The receptor source for this set is a man between 18 and 35 years old in good health.

V gene TRBV28 combines with J gene TRBJ1-2, with 9 bases matching TRBD1. With V trimmed by 5 bases and J by 7 bases, 11 bases remained unmatched. Germline CDR1 reads MDHEN; CDR2 reads SYDVKM. CDR3 size: 15 residues. The CDR3 DNA sequence: TGTGCCAGCAGTCTCCAGTCCCGGGACAGGGCTGGCTACACCTTC. This encodes CASSLQSRDRAGYTF.

The chain joins TRBV20-1 to TRBJ2-1, with D unclear. Germline V gives CDR1 DFQATT, CDR2 SNEGSKA (reference sequence). This CDR3 has 11 amino acids. V lost 2 bases and J 9 bases, leaving 8 bases between the germline ends. CDR3 loop: CSARMNFEQFF. CDR3 sequence (DNA): TGCAGTGCTAGAATGAACTTTGAGCAGTTCTTC.

CDR3 region: CASSSGLADNYYEQYF. The CDR3 DNA is TGTGCCAGCAGCTCGGGGCTAGCGGATAATTACTACGAGCAGTACTTC. The rearrangement joins TRBV7-2 to TRBJ2-7; TRBD2 agrees at 7 bases. Losses at the gene ends were 4 bases for V and 3 bases for J; bases not matched to a gene: 12. The germline CDR1 and CDR2 sequences are SGHTA and FQGNSA. This CDR3 is built from 16 residues. The full variable domain, with the rest looked up from reference TRBV7-2 and TRBJ2-7, is GAGVSQSPSNKVTEKGKDVELRCDPISGHTALYWYRQSLGQGLEFLIYFQGNSAPDKSGLPSDRFSAERTGGSVSTLTIQRTQQEDSAVYLCASSSGLADNYYEQYFGPGTRLTVT.

This sequence joins TRBV9 and TRBJ2-5; 7 nucleotides align to TRBD1. The germline CDR1 and CDR2 sequences are SGDLS and YYNGEE. The V gene end was trimmed by 3 bases and the J gene end by 1 base; junction bases not matched to a gene: 6. The CDR3 is 15 amino acids. The CDR3: CASSDGGQSQETQYF. The CDR3 DNA sequence: TGTGCCAGCAGCGATGGGGGACAGAGCCAAGAGACCCAGTACTTC.

The sample holds many counts of this clone. This CDR3 is also generated by other DNA sequences in the sample. This chain connects TRBV29-1 to TRBJ2-2; D may be TRBD2 (5 bases). The CDR3 covers 13 residues. Per germline, CDR1 SQVTM and CDR2 ANQGSEA. Between the trimmed V and J ends, which lost 4 bases and 2 bases, there was a span of 8 bases. DNA for the CDR3: TGCAGCGTTGCGAGGGTAAACACCGGGGAGCTGTTTTTT. Amino acid sequence: CSVARVNTGELFF.

This clone turned up a few times. The chain has TRBV7-3 and TRBJ1-1; 9 bases fit TRBD1. The V gene end was trimmed by 0 bases and the J gene end by 1 base; junction bases not matched to a gene: 3. The CDR3 contains 16 residues. CDR1 SGHTA and CDR2 FQGTGA come from the germline V gene. The CDR3 loop reads CASSLTKGQGNTEAFF. In nucleotides, the CDR3 is TGTGCCAGCAGCTTAACGAAGGGACAGGGGAACACTGAAGCTTTCTTT.

CDR3 amino acids: CASLEAGSYTQYF. CDR3 sequence (DNA): TGTGCCAGTCTTGAAGCGGGGTCATATACGCAGTATTTT. J is TRBJ2-3 and V is TRBV19; TRBD2 agrees at 7 bases. CDR3 length: 13 amino acids. CDR1 and CDR2 (germline): LNHDA, SQIVND (reference sequence). Losses at the gene ends were 8 bases for V and 7 bases for J; bases not matched to a gene: 9.

The V and J genes are TRBV6-5 and TRBJ2-5; D is perhaps TRBD2 (6 bases). The better agreement between TRBJ2-7 and the DNA end casts doubt on the J call. The germline CDR1 and CDR2 sequences are MNHEY and SVGAGI. The CDR3 totals 16 residues. CDR3: CASSYSTVGLSYEQYF. The CDR3 nucleotides are TGTGCCAGCAGTTACTCGACTGTCGGACTAAGCTACGAGCAGTACTTC.

This clone turned up a few times. CDR3 residues: CACERQGAGEKLFF. The CDR3 DNA reads as TGTGCCTGCGAACGACAGGGGGCTGGGGAAAAACTGTTTTTT. The gene calls are TRBV30 and TRBJ1-4, with 10 bases matching TRBD1. Trimming cost V 6 bases and J 8 bases; bases outside gene matches: 9. This CDR3 has 14 amino acids. CDR1 and CDR2 (germline): GTSNPN, SVGIG (reference sequence).

The chain links TRBV18 to TRBJ2-5; 8 bases fit TRBD1. With V trimmed by 4 bases and J by 5 bases, 9 bases remained unmatched. Germline lookup yields CDR1 KGHSH and CDR2 LQKENI. This CDR3 is built from 15 residues. CDR3 protein: CASSLRQGSEETQYF. CDR3 bases: TGTGCCAGCTCACTGCGACAGGGGTCGGAGGAGACCCAGTACTTC.

The chain recombines TRBV7-2 with TRBJ2-1, with D hard to call. V lost 3 bases, J lost 8 bases, and 14 bases lay in between. The CDR3 runs to 14 residues. CDR1 is SGHTA and CDR2 is FQGNSA in the germline V gene. Here the CDR3 reads CASSFGAPLDEQFF. The CDR3 DNA sequence: TGTGCCAGCAGCTTCGGTGCCCCTCTCGATGAGCAGTTCTTC.

The gene calls are TRBV11-3 and TRBJ2-1, with TRBD1 as a possible D gene (5 bases). This CDR3 spans 12 amino acids. Trimming stripped 3 bases from V and 8 bases from J, with 8 bases between. CDR1 is SGHNT and CDR2 is YENEEA in the germline V gene. CDR3 DNA: TGTGCCAGCAGCTTCGACAGTCATGAGCAGTTCTTC. Encoded protein: CASSFDSHEQFF. Variable domain in full (rest from reference TRBV11-3 and TRBJ2-1): EAGVVQSPRYKIIEKKQPVAFWCNPISGHNTLYWYLQNLGQGPELLIRYENEEAVDDSQLPKDRFSAERLKGVDSTLKIQPAELGDSAVYLCASSFDSHEQFFGPGTRLTVL.

This clone was seen a handful of times. The genes are TRBV28 and TRBJ2-5; perhaps TRBD1 as D (6 bases). The CDR3 consists of 15 residues. Per germline, CDR1 MDHEN and CDR2 SYDVKM. The V end lost 5 bases, the J end lost 5 bases, and 18 bases lay between the germline ends. The CDR3 spells CASSPPRGGIETQYF. The CDR3 DNA reads as TGTGCCAGCAGTCCCCCCAGGGGTGGGATCGAGACCCAGTACTTC.

The table lists this clone with a count of one. This chain connects TRBV6-1 to TRBJ2-3; 8 positions agree with TRBD1. CDR3 length: 13 residues. Germline V gene data show CDR1 as MNHNS and CDR2 as SASEGT. Germline trimming cut 6 bases from V and 3 bases from J; bases unmatched to any gene: 2. The CDR3 loop reads CASRRTGTDTQYF. CDR3 nucleotide sequence: TGTGCCAGCAGACGGACAGGGACAGATACGCAGTATTTT.

The gene calls are TRBV5-4 and TRBJ1-1; D is undetermined. V shed 4 bases and J shed 6 bases, with 13 bases lying between them. The CDR3 spans 13 residues. CDR1 SGHNT and CDR2 YYREEE come from the germline V gene (reference sequence). The CDR3 DNA reads as TGTGCCAGCAGCCCCTGGCAGCGGGCTGAAGCTTTCTTT. It is translated as CASSPWQRAEAFF.

The chain carries TRBV7-2 and TRBJ2-3, with D perhaps matching TRBD2 (6 bases). CDR1 and CDR2 (germline): SGHTA, FQGNSA. Between the trimmed V and J ends, which lost 3 bases and 3 bases, there was a span of 13 bases. The CDR3 is 15 amino acids. The DNA of the CDR3 is TGTGCCAGCAGCTTTAGACTAGTGTCGACAGATACGCAGTATTTT. Translating gives CASSFRLVSTDTQYF.

This clone has a handful of counts. The chain recombines TRBV11-2 with TRBJ2-5; tentative D call: TRBD2 (5 bases). CDR1 SGHAT and CDR2 FQNNGV come from the germline V gene. V lost 4 bases and J 2 bases, leaving 23 bases between the germline ends. The CDR3 length is 18 residues. The CDR3 DNA reads TGTGCCAGCAGCTCCGTCGTTTCAGCGGCTTTCTATCAAGAGACCCAGTACTTC. Translation gives CASSSVVSAAFYQETQYF.

CDR3 DNA sequence: TGTGCCAGCAGTCCCTCGGGACAGGGAGGTCAGCCCCAGCATTTT. This gives the protein CASSPSGQGGQPQHF. The chain carries TRBV6-6 and TRBJ1-5; 9 bases fit TRBD1. Germline-derived CDR1 and CDR2 are MNHNY and SVGAGI (reference sequence). Trimming took 5 bases from V and 6 from J; bases not matched to a gene: 8. The CDR3 runs to 15 residues.

There are a few counts of this clone. V is TRBV7-2 and J is TRBJ2-1; 7 nucleotides agree with TRBD2. This CDR3 contains 15 residues. J lost 4 bases, V lost 5 bases, and 8 bases had no gene match. CDR1 is SGHTA, CDR2 FQGNSA, per germline. CDR3 sequence reads: CASSPSGSGYNEQFF. CDR3 DNA: TGTGCCAGCAGCCCCTCGGGTAGCGGGTACAATGAGCAGTTCTTC.

This clone has only a few counts. The chain joins TRBV7-6 to TRBJ1-2, with 7 bases aligning to TRBD1. Germline-derived CDR1 and CDR2 are SGHVS and FNYEAQ. The CDR3 is 15 amino acids. The ends lost 6 bases at V and 2 bases at J; junction bases unmatched: 9. CDR3 region: CASSSPGTDNYGYTF. For the CDR3, the DNA is TGTGCCAGCAGTAGCCCAGGGACAGACAACTATGGCTACACCTTC. The full variable domain, its missing parts supplied by reference TRBV7-6 and TRBJ1-2, is GAGVSQSPRYKVTKRGQDVALRCDPISGHVSLYWYRQALGQGPEFLTYFNYEAQQDKSGLPNDRFSAERPEGSISTLTIQRTEQRDSAMYRCASSSPGTDNYGYTFGSGTRLTVV.

This clone was found a few times. The chain couples TRBV6-1 to TRBJ2-7; 10 bases match TRBD1. Losses at the gene ends were 4 bases for V and 4 bases for J; bases not matched to a gene: 4. The CDR3 is made up of 14 amino acids. Germline V gene data show CDR1 as MNHNS and CDR2 as SASEGT. DNA for the CDR3: TGTGCCAGCAGTGGACAGGGGGCGGGTTACGAGCAGTACTTC. Translating it yields CASSGQGAGYEQYF.

In its sample, this clone was seen a few times. The identical CDR3 is also encoded by other nucleotide sequences in the sample. V usage is TRBV28 and J usage is TRBJ1-2; weak D call: TRBD1 (6 bases). The germline gives CDR1 MDHEN, CDR2 SYDVKM. V was cut by 3 bases and J by 6 bases, with 11 bases left in between. This CDR3 is 13 amino acids long. CDR3 sequence: CASSLQGGNGYTF. The CDR3 DNA reads as TGTGCCAGCAGTTTGCAAGGGGGTAATGGCTACACCTTC.

This clone was counted only a few times. The V gene is TRBV6-5, the J gene TRBJ2-7, with D unclear. The length of the CDR3 is 13 residues. Germline V gives CDR1 MNHEY, CDR2 SVGAGI. V lost 6 bases and J lost 3, with 12 bases in between. The chain's CDR3 is CASSGGTLYEQYF. For the CDR3, the DNA is TGTGCCAGCAGCGGCGGCACCCTCTACGAGCAGTACTTC.

This clone was seen only a few times. The chain has TRBV5-4 and TRBJ1-2; 7 bases align to TRBD1. The CDR3 sequence is 15 residues long. The germline V gene encodes CDR1 SGHNT and CDR2 YYREEE (reference sequence). V shed 4 bases, J shed 0 bases, and the junction held 6 bases outside the gene matches. CDR3 protein: CASSRRTGANYGYTF. The CDR3 DNA reads as TGTGCCAGCAGCCGCCGCACAGGGGCTAACTATGGCTACACCTTC.

This chain joins TRBV14 and TRBJ2-2; D might be TRBD2 (6 bases). CDR3 length equals 16 residues. Germline V gives CDR1 SGHDN, CDR2 FVKESK. V dropped 4 bases and J dropped 3 bases, with 15 bases sitting between them. The CDR3 DNA sequence: TGTGCCAGCAGCCGTACCGCGAGGAGGGACACCGGGGAGCTGTTTTTT. As protein: CASSRTARRDTGELFF.

This clone was seen only a few times. The junction does not match germline at one end; this may be a read error. The chain carries TRBV7-9 and TRBJ2-7; D gene unclear. The CDR3 loop spans 16 amino acids. The germline gives CDR1 SEHNR, CDR2 FQNEAQ (reference sequence). The CDR3 here is CASSQTWATYSYEQYF. CDR3 bases: TGCGCCAGCAGCCAGACGTGGGCCACCTACTCCTACGAGCAGTACTTC.